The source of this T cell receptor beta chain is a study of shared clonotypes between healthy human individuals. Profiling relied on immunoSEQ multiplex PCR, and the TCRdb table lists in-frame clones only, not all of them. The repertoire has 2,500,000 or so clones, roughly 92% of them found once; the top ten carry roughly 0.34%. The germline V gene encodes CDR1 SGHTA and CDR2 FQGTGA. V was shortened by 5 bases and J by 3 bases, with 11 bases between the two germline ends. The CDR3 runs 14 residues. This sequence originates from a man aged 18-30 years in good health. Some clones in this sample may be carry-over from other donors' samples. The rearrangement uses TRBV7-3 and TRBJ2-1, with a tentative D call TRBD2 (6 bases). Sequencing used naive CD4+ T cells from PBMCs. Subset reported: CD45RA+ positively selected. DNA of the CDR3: TGTGCCAGCAGCATGGGACTCCACTACAATGAGCAGTTCTTC. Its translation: CASSMGLHYNEQFF.